The 8 T cell receptor beta chains listed next were all sequenced from one sample in a study of CD8 T cell repertoires and HIV-1 epitope variants. Method: immunoSEQ multiplex PCR; TCRdb's copy keeps in-frame clones and lacks some. The sample consists of a few thousand clones, around 67% of them appearing once. No cognate antigen is known for these TCRs. Input material: cultured CD8+ T cells derived from PBMCs. Every receptor here comes from a male donor with HIV.

This clone appeared a few times. The rearrangement links TRBV11-1 to TRBJ2-7; weak D call: TRBD2 (6 bases). The ends were cut back, 1 base at V and 0 bases at J, with 10 bases in the middle. Germline V gives CDR1 SGHAT, CDR2 FQDESV (reference sequence). The CDR3 runs 15 residues. The DNA for the CDR3 is TGTGCCAGCAGCTTAGGAGTCGGGAGCTCCTACGAGCAGTACTTC. This sequence encodes CASSLGVGSSYEQYF.

This chain uses TRBV27 with TRBJ2-2; possible D gene TRBD1, 5 bases. The CDR3 consists of 14 residues. Germline V gene sequence: CDR1 MNHEY, CDR2 SMNVEV (reference sequence). V lost 9 bases, J lost 5 bases, and 16 bases lay in between. The DNA for the CDR3 is TGTGCCAGTAGGGGCGTAACAACGACCGGGGAGCTGTTTTTT. Protein sequence: CASRGVTTTGELFF.

The chain links TRBV6-6 to TRBJ2-7, with 7 positions matching TRBD1. The germline V gene has CDR1 MNHNY and CDR2 SVGAGI (reference sequence). Unmatched junction bases numbered 3, after V lost 2 bases and J lost 5 bases. The CDR3 is 13 amino acids. The CDR3 bases are TGTGCCAGCAGTTACCAGGGGGTGAACGAGCAGTACTTC. Its protein product is CASSYQGVNEQYF.

The chain carries TRBV6-4 and TRBJ2-3, with 13 positions matching TRBD2. The CDR3 covers 16 residues. Germline trimming cut 0 bases from V and 4 bases from J; bases unmatched to any gene: 1. CDR1 and CDR2 from the germline V gene are MRHNA and SNTAGT. CDR3 region: CASSDSGTSGADTQYF. CDR3 sequence (DNA): TGTGCCAGCAGTGACTCCGGGACTAGCGGGGCAGATACGCAGTATTTT.

This sequence joins TRBV6-5 and TRBJ2-7; 8 bases are a match to TRBD1. Germline CDR1 and CDR2: MNHEY and SVGAGI. The CDR3 consists of 12 residues. V was clipped by 5 bases and J by 5 bases; unmatched bases: 2. The chain's CDR3 is CASSQGAHEQYF. CDR3 in DNA: TGTGCCAGCAGTCAGGGGGCCCACGAGCAGTACTTC.

The CDR3 is CASSLEDNEQFF. Here the CDR3 DNA reads TGTGCCAGCAGCTTGGAGGACAATGAGCAGTTCTTC. The J gene is TRBJ2-1, the V gene TRBV5-6; D call uncertain. Trimming removed 0 bases from V and 5 bases from J, with 3 bases in between. The germline gives CDR1 SGHDT, CDR2 YYEEEE. The CDR3 loop spans 12 amino acids.

This clone was detected a few times. The chain employs TRBV7-6 and TRBJ2-7, with TRBD2 matching 9 bases. Germline V gene lookup returns CDR1 SGHVS and CDR2 FNYEAQ. The CDR3 has 16 residues. Unmatched junction bases numbered 8, after V lost 5 bases and J lost 0 bases. CDR3 sequence: CASSTDSSGNSYEQYF. Written as DNA, the CDR3 is TGTGCCAGCAGCACAGACTCTAGCGGGAACTCCTACGAGCAGTACTTC.

The J gene is TRBJ1-1, the V gene TRBV28; 9 bases line up with TRBD1. Trimming at V came to 8 bases and at J to 6 bases, leaving 10 bases not matched to a gene. The CDR3 length is 14 residues. The germline CDR1 and CDR2 sequences are MDHEN and SYDVKM. CDR3 nucleotides: TGTGCCAGCCTGCGAGGCACAGGGGGCCCTGAAGCTTTCTTT. This gives the protein CASLRGTGGPEAFF. Together with reference TRBV28 and TRBJ1-1, the CDR3 gives the full variable domain: DVKVTQSSRYLVKRTGEKVFLECVQDMDHENMFWYRQDPGLGLRLIYFSYDVKMKEKGDIPEGYSVSREKKERFSLILESASTNQTSMYLCASLRGTGGPEAFFGQGTRLTVV.